Listed below are T cell receptor beta chains from one sample, sequenced in a study of cytomegalovirus exposure and HLA in healthy donors. Libraries were prepared by immunoSEQ multiplex PCR; TCRdb keeps only in-frame clonotypes and omits some of them. The sample lists 63,000 or so clones, 74% seen once, with approximately 21% in the top ten. Specimen: PBMCs. The source is a woman in her twenties or thirties in good health and CMV-seropositive. CDR3s include the opening cysteine and the closing phenylalanine or tryptophan. Fields, in order: J gene, V gene, D gene, clone size, CDR3 DNA, CDR3 protein. The D gene is left open where the match is weak. Some rows have no size entry. The others give once, few or many, or a class for an expanded clone.

>TRBJ2-3|TRBV5-1|TRBD2|NA
TGCGCCAGCAGCTCGTCTAGCGGGAGAGCGACAGATACGCAGTATTTT
CASSSSSGRATDTQYF
>TRBJ1-2|TRBV7-2|NA|NA
TGTGCCAGCAGCTTATTTTCGGATGGCTACACCTTC
CASSLFSDGYTF
>TRBJ1-1|TRBV27|NA|NA
TGTGCCAGCTCTGCGACCAGGGTCCGGACTGAAGCTTTCTTT
CASSATRVRTEAFF
>TRBJ2-7|TRBV7-8|NA|NA
TGTGCCAGCCGGGGACACAGCTCCTACGAGCAGTACTTC
CASRGHSSYEQYF
>TRBJ2-6|TRBV5-1|TRBD2|NA
TGCGCCAGCAGCTTGTTGGGACTAGCGGATAGCTCTGGGGCCAACGTCCTGACTTTC
CASSLLGLADSSGANVLTF
>TRBJ1-6|TRBV30|NA|NA
TGTGCCTGGAGTGTAATGACAGGAGGAGCTTCACCCCTCCACTTT
CAWSVMTGGASPLHF
>TRBJ2-5|TRBV6-5|TRBD1|few
TGTGCCAGCAGTTACTCTACAGGGGGTTTCCAAGAGACCCAGTACTTC
CASSYSTGGFQETQYF
>TRBJ2-5|TRBV30|NA|NA
TGTGCCTTGGGACAAAGTCCAGAGACCCAGTACTTC
CALGQSPETQYF
>TRBJ1-2|TRBV6-5|TRBD1|NA
TGTGCCAGCAGTTGGACGGGACAGACCTATGGCTACACCTTC
CASSWTGQTYGYTF
>TRBJ2-4|TRBV4-1|NA|NA
TGCGCCAGCAGCCAAGACCCCAGCGTTCTAGCCAAAAACATTCAGTACTTC
CASSQDPSVLAKNIQYF
>TRBJ2-3|TRBV9|NA|NA
TGTGCCAGCAGCCCAAGCACAGATACGCAGTATTTT
CASSPSTDTQYF
>TRBJ1-3|TRBV7-9|NA|NA
TGTGCCAGCAGCTTAGGGGCCGACGGAAACACCATATATTTT
CASSLGADGNTIYF
>TRBJ2-7|TRBV7-2|TRBD1|NA
TGTGCCAGCAGCTTAGGGGCAGGGGGCGCAGGTTACGAGCAGTACTTC
CASSLGAGGAGYEQYF
>TRBJ1-1|TRBV20-1|NA|NA
TGCAGTGCTAGTGAGACAGATGAAGCTTTCTTT
CSASETDEAFF
>TRBJ1-3|TRBV29-1|NA|few
TGCAGATACTCAAGCTCTGGAAACACCATATATTTT
CRYSSSGNTIYF
>TRBJ2-1|TRBV30|NA|NA
TGTGCCTGGAGTGTACTGGGGCAGGGTTACAATGAGCAGTTCTTC
CAWSVLGQGYNEQFF
>TRBJ1-1|TRBV27|NA|NA
TGTGCCAGCAGTTTATCCCCCTTACAGACCCGGCGGGCCTTT
CASSLSPLQTRRAF
>TRBJ2-7|TRBV29-1|NA|NA
TGCAGCACCGGCGAGGGGGCCTACGAGCAGTACTTC
CSTGEGAYEQYF
>TRBJ1-4|TRBV7-6|NA|NA
TGTGCCAGCACCTCAGTTCGGGGGGGTGAAAAACTGTTTTTT
CASTSVRGGEKLFF
>TRBJ1-6|TRBV5-4|TRBD1|NA
TGTGCCAGCAGTCAGGGGGGACCCTTCCGGAATAATTCACCCCTCCACTTT
CASSQGGPFRNNSPLHF
>TRBJ2-5|TRBV30|TRBD2|NA
TGTGCCTGGAGGCAAAGCGGGAGAGAGACCCAGTACTTC
CAWRQSGRETQYF
>TRBJ1-1|TRBV28|TRBD1|NA
TGTGCCTCAGACAGGGTCGACACTGAAGCTTTCTTT
CASDRVDTEAFF
>TRBJ2-3|TRBV6-4|TRBD1|NA
TGTGCCAGCAGCCCCGGGACAGGGGGCTTGGATACGCAGTATTTT
CASSPGTGGLDTQYF
>TRBJ1-5|TRBV4-3|TRBD1|once
TGCGCCAGCAGCCAAGCAGGGGGCGCAAATCAGCCCCAGCATTTT
CASSQAGGANQPQHF
>TRBJ1-4|TRBV6-5|TRBD1|few
TGTGCCAGCAGACAAGGGACAGGCGCTAATGAAAAACTGTTTTTT
CASRQGTGANEKLFF